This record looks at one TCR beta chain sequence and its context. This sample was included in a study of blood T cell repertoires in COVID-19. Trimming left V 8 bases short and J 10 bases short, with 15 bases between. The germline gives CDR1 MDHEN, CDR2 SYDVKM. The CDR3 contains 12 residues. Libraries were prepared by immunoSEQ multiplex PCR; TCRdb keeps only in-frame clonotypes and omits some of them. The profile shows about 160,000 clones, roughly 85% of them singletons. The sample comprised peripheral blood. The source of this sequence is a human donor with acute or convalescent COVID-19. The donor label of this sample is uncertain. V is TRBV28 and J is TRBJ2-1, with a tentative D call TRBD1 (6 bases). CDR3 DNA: TGTGCCAGCGAGGGTCGAGGGGGAGAGCAGTTCTTC. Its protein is CASEGRGGEQFF.